Listed here are 7 T cell receptor beta chains from one sample, sequenced in a study of blood T cells in healthy people across ages. Sample-barcoded 5' priming and a J-beta primer mix drove a second PCR of roughly 6 to 12 cycles. TCRdb called the 5' RACE reads again in MiXCR, with one record for every CDR3 protein. The data contain about 1,800,000 distinct CDR3 sequences, about 28% of them singletons. The sequenced material came from blood. These receptors were obtained from a woman aged 30 to 39 in good health.

This clonotype came up a few times. The J gene is TRBJ2-7, the V gene TRBV3-1; 9 nucleotides line up with TRBD2. Germline V gene lookup returns CDR1 LGHDT and CDR2 YNNKEL (reference sequence). The junction had 4 bases not matched to a gene; V was cut back by 4 bases and J by 6 bases. The CDR3 length is 13 residues. CDR3 coding DNA: TGTGCCAGCAGCCCCGGGCGGGGGGGCGAGCAGTACTTC. It specifies CASSPGRGGEQYF.

As DNA, the CDR3 is TGCAGTGCCGTACCCCGACAGCAGAGCACAGATACGCAGTATTTT. Protein product: CSAVPRQQSTDTQYF. This sequence joins TRBV20-1 and TRBJ2-3, with D possibly matching TRBD1 (5 bases). Trimming pared 6 bases from V and 0 bases from J, leaving 16 bases between. The germline CDR1 and CDR2 sequences are DFQATT and SNEGSKA (reference sequence). There are 15 residues in the CDR3.

This sequence joins TRBV20-1 and TRBJ2-3, with 12 bases identical to TRBD2. The CDR3 spans 17 residues. The germline CDR1 and CDR2 sequences are DFQATT and SNEGSKA (reference sequence). With 2 bases clipped from V and 3 bases from J, the junction kept 9 bases outside the gene matches. The CDR3 DNA reads as TGCAGTGCTAGAACGCCGTCTAGCGGGAGGGGGACAGATACGCAGTATTTT. This gives the protein CSARTPSSGRGTDTQYF.

This clonotype was recorded at least ten times. The chain carries TRBV4-1 and TRBJ2-1; tentative D call: TRBD2 (6 bases). Per germline, CDR1 MGHRA and CDR2 YSYEKL. Trimming cost V 0 bases and J 8 bases, with 26 bases left between them. The CDR3 has 19 residues. The CDR3 region is CASSQESQYGAGKSHEQFF. For the CDR3, the DNA is TGCGCCAGCAGCCAAGAGTCCCAGTACGGCGCGGGGAAGTCCCATGAGCAGTTCTTC.

The chain joins TRBV6-6 to TRBJ2-1; 12 positions agree with TRBD1. This CDR3 region has 15 residues. CDR1 and CDR2 from the germline V gene are MNHNY and SVGAGI (reference sequence). V shed 8 bases and J 9 bases; nucleotides not matched to a gene: 11. The CDR3 protein is CASQIPGQGAGEQFF. The CDR3 DNA sequence: TGTGCCAGCCAAATACCGGGACAGGGGGCGGGTGAGCAGTTCTTC.

This clonotype has at least ten counts. J is TRBJ2-7 and V is TRBV12-3 or TRBV12-4; either TRBD1 or TRBD2 may supply D (6 bases each). The CDR3 contains 12 residues. Trimming took off 8 bases at V and 4 bases at J, with 12 bases between the two ends. The CDR3 here is CASRLGGYEQYF. The CDR3 DNA reads as TGTGCCAGCCGACTAGGGGGGTACGAGCAGTACTTC.

The table lists this clonotype with many counts. The chain has TRBV3-1 and TRBJ2-5, with D hard to call. This CDR3 region has 14 residues. Per germline, CDR1 LGHDT and CDR2 YNNKEL (reference sequence). Trimming left V 1 base short and J 4 bases short, with 10 bases between. The CDR3 loop is CASSQGGIGETQYF. The CDR3 coding sequence is TGTGCCAGCAGCCAAGGAGGAATTGGAGAGACCCAGTACTTC.